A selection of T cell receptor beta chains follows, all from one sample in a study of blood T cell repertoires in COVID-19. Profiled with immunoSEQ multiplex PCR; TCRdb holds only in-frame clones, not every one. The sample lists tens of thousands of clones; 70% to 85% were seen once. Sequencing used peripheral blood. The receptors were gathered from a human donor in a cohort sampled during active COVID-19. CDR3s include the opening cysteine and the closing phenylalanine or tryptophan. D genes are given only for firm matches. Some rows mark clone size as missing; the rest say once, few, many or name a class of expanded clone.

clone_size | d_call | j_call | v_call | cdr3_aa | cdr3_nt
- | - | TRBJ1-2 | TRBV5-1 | CASSDGGYGYTF | TGCGCCAGCAGCGACGGGGGCTATGGCTACACCTTC
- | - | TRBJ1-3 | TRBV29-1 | CSVEDLGGTSRNTIYF | TGCAGCGTTGAAGATCTAGGAGGGACGTCGAGAAACACCATATATTTT
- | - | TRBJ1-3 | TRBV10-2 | CASRQQRDSGNTIYF | TGCGCCAGCAGGCAACAGAGAGACTCTGGAAACACCATATATTTT
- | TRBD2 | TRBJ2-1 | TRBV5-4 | CASSLEAGGYNEQFF | TGTGCCAGCAGCTTGGAGGCGGGAGGGTACAATGAGCAGTTCTTC
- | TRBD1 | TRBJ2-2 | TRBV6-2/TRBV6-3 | CASSGTGPLPDTGELFF | TGTGCCAGCAGCGGGACAGGGCCCCTTCCTGACACCGGGGAGCTGTTTTTT
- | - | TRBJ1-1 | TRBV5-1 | CASSLRFGENEAFF | TGCGCCAGCAGCTTGCGGTTCGGGGAAAATGAAGCTTTCTTT
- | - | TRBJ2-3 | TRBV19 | CASSIVGGSTDTQYF | TGTGCCAGTAGTATAGTAGGCGGTAGCACAGATACGCAGTATTTT
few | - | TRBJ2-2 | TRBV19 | CASSIEGRAGELFF | TGTGCCAGTAGTATAGAAGGCAGGGCCGGGGAGCTGTTTTTT
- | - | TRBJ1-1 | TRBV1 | CTSSQDPRQAYTEAFF | TGCACCAGCAGCCAAGACCCGAGACAGGCCTACACTGAAGCTTTCTTT
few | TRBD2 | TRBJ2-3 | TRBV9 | CASTPGGDSTDTQYF | TGTGCCAGCACCCCGGGAGGAGACAGCACAGATACGCAGTATTTT
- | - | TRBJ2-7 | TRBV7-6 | CASSPGDLAHEQYF | TGTGCCAGCAGCCCCGGGGACTTAGCCCACGAGCAGTACTTC
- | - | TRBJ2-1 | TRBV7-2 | CASSLARGENNEQFF | TGTGCCAGCAGCTTAGCGAGAGGAGAGAACAATGAGCAGTTCTTC
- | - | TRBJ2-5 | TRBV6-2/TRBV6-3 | CASSGQLQETQYF | TGTGCCAGCAGTGGACAGTTACAAGAGACCCAGTACTTC
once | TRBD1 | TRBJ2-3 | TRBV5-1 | CASSAGQGMTDTQYF | TGCGCCAGCAGCGCGGGACAGGGGATGACAGATACGCAGTATTTT
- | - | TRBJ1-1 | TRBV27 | CASRARGNTEAFF | TGTGCCAGCAGAGCACGGGGGAACACTGAAGCTTTCTTT
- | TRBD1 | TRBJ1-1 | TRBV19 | CASRQGARGTEAFF | TGTGCCAGTCGACAGGGGGCAAGGGGAACTGAAGCTTTCTTT
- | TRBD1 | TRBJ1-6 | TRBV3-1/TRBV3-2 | CASSQAQGSGDSPLHF | TGTGCCAGCAGCCAAGCACAGGGGTCCGGAGATTCACCCCTCCACTTT
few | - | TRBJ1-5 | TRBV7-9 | CASSHPRGDGYSNQPQHF | TGTGCCAGCAGCCACCCACGGGGGGACGGCTATAGCAATCAGCCCCAGCATTTT
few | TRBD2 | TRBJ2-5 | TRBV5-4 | CASSLMGGGDQETQYF | TGTGCCAGCAGCTTGATGGGGGGGGGTGACCAAGAGACCCAGTACTTC
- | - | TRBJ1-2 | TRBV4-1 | CASSHPSTFGGYTF | TGCGCCAGCAGCCATCCCTCGACATTCGGAGGCTACACCTTC
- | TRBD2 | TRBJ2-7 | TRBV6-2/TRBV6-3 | CASSSGTSGSYEQYF | TGTGCCAGCAGCTCCGGGACTAGCGGGTCCTACGAGCAGTACTTC
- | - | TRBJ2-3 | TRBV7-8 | CASSLNQVTDTQYF | TGTGCCAGCAGCTTAAACCAGGTTACAGATACGCAGTATTTT
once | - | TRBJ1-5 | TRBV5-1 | CASSFDGNQPQHF | TGCGCCAGCAGCTTTGACGGGAATCAGCCCCAGCATTTT
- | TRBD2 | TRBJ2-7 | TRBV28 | CASSLTSGTLVEQYF | TGTGCCAGCAGTCTTACTAGCGGCACTTTGGTCGAGCAGTACTTC
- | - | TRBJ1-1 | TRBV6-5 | CASRTPALNTEAFF | TGTGCCAGCCGAACCCCCGCGTTAAACACTGAAGCTTTCTTT
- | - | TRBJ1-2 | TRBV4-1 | CASSQEWTAYGYTF | TGCGCCAGCAGCCAAGAGTGGACAGCTTATGGCTACACCTTC
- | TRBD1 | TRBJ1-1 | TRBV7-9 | CASSSAGTGRAAEAFF | TGTGCCAGCAGCTCCGCCGGGACAGGGAGGGCCGCTGAAGCTTTCTTT
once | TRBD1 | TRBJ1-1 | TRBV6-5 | CASSRDRGGQTEAFF | TGTGCCAGCAGCCGGGACAGGGGAGGTCAGACTGAAGCTTTCTTT
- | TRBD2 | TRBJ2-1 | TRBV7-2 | CASSLRLAGGLKDEQFF | TGTGCCAGCAGCCTAAGACTAGCGGGGGGGCTCAAGGATGAGCAGTTCTTC
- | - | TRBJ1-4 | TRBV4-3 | CASSQYGASGRRLTNEKLFF | TGCGCCAGCAGCCAATACGGGGCCAGTGGGAGGCGATTGACTAATGAAAAACTGTTTTTT
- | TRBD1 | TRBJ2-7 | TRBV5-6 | CASSLTGEEVGEQYF | TGTGCCAGCAGCTTAACAGGGGAAGAAGTGGGCGAGCAGTACTTC
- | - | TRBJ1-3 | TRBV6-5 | CASSADRTSGNTIYF | TGTGCCAGCAGCGCGGACAGAACCTCTGGAAACACCATATATTTT
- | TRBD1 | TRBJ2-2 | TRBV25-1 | CASRRTGGATGELFF | TGTGCCAGCAGACGGACAGGGGGCGCGACCGGGGAGCTGTTTTTT
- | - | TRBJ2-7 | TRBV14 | CASSQGLSREQYF | TGTGCCAGCAGCCAAGGACTGTCGAGGGAGCAGTACTTC
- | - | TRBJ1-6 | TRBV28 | CASSLTTAYNSPLHF | TGTGCCAGCAGTCTCACGACAGCCTATAATTCACCCCTCCACTTT
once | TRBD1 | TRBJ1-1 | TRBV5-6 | CASSFGAGGLETEAFF | TGTGCCAGCAGCTTCGGGGCAGGGGGTTTGGAAACTGAAGCTTTCTTT
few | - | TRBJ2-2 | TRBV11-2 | CASSLRLDRHTGELFF | TGTGCCAGCAGCTTGAGGCTCGACAGGCACACCGGGGAGCTGTTTTTT
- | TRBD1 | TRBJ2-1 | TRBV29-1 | CSVVLGQGGREQFF | TGCAGCGTTGTTCTGGGACAGGGAGGGCGGGAGCAGTTCTTC
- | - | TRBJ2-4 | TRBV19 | CASRNQGLAKNIQYF | TGTGCCAGTAGAAACCAGGGGCTAGCCAAAAACATTCAGTACTTC
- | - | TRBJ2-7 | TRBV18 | CASSQQGLLSSYEQYF | TGTGCCAGCTCACAGCAGGGCCTACTGAGCTCCTACGAGCAGTACTTC
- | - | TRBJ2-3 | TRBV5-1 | CASGSNTDTQYF | TGCGCCAGCGGCAGTAACACAGATACGCAGTATTTT
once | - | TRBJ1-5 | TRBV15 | CATSRSGSRGQPQHF | TGTGCCACCAGCAGATCCGGGTCTAGGGGACAGCCCCAGCATTTT
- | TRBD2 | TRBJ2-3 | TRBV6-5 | CASSPRGDDTQYF | TGTGCCAGCAGCCCGCGGGGGGACGATACGCAGTATTTT
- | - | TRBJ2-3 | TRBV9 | CASSARGGDSTDTQYF | TGTGCCAGCAGCGCTAGAGGGGGGGACTCCACAGATACGCAGTATTTT
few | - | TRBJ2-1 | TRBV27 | CASVNLGGDNEQFF | TGTGCCAGCGTCAACCTAGGGGGAGACAATGAGCAGTTCTTC
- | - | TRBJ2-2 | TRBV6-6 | CASNGRNTGELFF | TGTGCCAGCAACGGGAGGAACACCGGGGAGCTGTTTTTT
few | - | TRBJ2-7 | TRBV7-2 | CASSLVVHLYEQYF | TGTGCCAGCAGCTTAGTAGTTCATCTCTACGAGCAGTACTTC
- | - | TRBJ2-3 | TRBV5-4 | CASSFPGSSTDTQYF | TGTGCCAGCAGCTTCCCAGGAAGTAGCACAGATACGCAGTATTTT
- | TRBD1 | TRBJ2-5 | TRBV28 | CASSPAGTGGEETQYF | TGTGCCAGCAGTCCAGCCGGGACAGGGGGCGAGGAGACCCAGTACTTC
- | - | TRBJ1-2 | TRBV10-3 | CAIRQVDSPSYGYTF | TGTGCCATCAGACAAGTTGACAGCCCAAGCTATGGCTACACCTTC
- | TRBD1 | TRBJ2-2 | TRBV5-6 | CASSPGTASTGELFF | TGTGCCAGCAGCCCGGGGACAGCCAGCACCGGGGAGCTGTTTTTT
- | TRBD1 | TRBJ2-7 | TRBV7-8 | CASSKTGTGFSEQYF | TGTGCCAGCAGCAAAACCGGGACAGGGTTCTCCGAGCAGTACTTC
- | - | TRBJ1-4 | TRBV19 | CACAGGAQTNEKLFF | TGTGCCTGTGCCGGGGGGGCGCAAACTAATGAAAAACTGTTTTTT
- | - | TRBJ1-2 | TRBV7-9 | CASSLRGLQGYTF | TGTGCCAGCAGCTTACGGGGGTTACAGGGCTACACCTTC
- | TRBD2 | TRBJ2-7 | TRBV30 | CAWSRGLAIREQYF | TGTGCCTGGAGTAGGGGACTAGCGATCCGCGAGCAGTACTTC